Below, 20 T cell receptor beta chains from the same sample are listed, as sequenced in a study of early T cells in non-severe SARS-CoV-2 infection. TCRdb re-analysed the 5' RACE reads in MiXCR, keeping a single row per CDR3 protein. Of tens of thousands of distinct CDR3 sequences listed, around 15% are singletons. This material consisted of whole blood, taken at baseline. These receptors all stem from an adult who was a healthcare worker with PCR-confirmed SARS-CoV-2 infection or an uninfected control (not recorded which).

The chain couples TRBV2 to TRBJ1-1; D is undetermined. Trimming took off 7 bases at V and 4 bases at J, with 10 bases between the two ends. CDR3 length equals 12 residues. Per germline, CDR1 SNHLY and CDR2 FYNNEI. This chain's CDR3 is CASTGEATEAFF. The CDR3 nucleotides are TGTGCCAGCACGGGAGAGGCCACTGAAGCTTTCTTT.

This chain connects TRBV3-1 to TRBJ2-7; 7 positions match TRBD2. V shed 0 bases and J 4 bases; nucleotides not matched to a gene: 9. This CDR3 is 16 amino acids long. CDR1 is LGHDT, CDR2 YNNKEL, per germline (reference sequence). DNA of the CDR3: TGTGCCAGCAGCCAAGATCCGAGGACTAGGGCTTACGAGCAGTACTTC. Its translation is CASSQDPRTRAYEQYF.

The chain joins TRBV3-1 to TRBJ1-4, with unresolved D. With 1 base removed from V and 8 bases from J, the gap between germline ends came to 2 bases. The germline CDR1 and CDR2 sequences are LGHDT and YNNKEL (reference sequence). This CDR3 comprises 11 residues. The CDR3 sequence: CASSQAEKLFF. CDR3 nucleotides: TGTGCCAGCAGCCAAGCGGAAAAACTGTTTTTT. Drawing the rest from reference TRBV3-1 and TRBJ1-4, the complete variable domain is DTAVSQTPKYLVTQMGNDKSIKCEQNLGHDTMYWYKQDSKKFLKIMFSYNNKELIINETVPNRFSPKSPDKAHLNLHINSLELGDSAVYFCASSQAEKLFFGSGTQLSVL.

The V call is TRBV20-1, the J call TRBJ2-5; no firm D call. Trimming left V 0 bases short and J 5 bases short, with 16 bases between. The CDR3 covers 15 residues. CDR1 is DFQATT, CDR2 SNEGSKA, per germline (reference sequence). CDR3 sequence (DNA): TGCAGTGCTAGAGATCCCCTCTCCCTTGGGGAGACCCAGTACTTC. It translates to CSARDPLSLGETQYF.

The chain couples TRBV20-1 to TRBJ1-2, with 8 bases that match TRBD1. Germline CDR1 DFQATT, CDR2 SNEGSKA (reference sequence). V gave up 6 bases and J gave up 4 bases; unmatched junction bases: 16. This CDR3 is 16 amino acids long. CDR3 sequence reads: CSATGQGALGIYGYTF. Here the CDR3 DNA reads TGCAGTGCAACAGGACAGGGAGCACTAGGGATCTATGGCTACACCTTC.

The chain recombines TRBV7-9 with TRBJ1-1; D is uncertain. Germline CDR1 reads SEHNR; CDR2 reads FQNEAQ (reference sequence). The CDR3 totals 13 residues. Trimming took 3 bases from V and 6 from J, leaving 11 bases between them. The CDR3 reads CASSLWDGSEAFF. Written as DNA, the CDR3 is TGTGCCAGCAGCTTGTGGGATGGTTCTGAAGCTTTCTTT.

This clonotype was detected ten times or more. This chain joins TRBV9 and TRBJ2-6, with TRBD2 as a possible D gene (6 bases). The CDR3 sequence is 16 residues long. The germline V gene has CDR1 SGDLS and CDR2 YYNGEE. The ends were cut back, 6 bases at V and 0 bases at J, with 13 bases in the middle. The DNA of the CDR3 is TGTGCCAGCACGAAAATCGGGGGCTCTGGGGCCAACGTCCTGACTTTC. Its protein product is CASTKIGGSGANVLTF.

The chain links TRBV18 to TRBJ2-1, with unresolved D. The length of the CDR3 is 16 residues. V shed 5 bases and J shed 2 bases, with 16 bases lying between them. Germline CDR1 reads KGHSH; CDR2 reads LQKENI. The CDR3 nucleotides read TGTGCCAGCTCATCGGGCACGAGAGCCACCTACAATGAGCAGTTCTTC. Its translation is CASSSGTRATYNEQFF.

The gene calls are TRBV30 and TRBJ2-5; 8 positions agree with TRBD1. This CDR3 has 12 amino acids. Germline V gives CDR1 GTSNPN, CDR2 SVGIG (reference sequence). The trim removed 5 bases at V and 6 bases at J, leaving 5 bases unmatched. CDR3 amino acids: CAWGGRGQTQYF. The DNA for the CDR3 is TGTGCCTGGGGTGGCAGGGGGCAGACCCAGTACTTC.

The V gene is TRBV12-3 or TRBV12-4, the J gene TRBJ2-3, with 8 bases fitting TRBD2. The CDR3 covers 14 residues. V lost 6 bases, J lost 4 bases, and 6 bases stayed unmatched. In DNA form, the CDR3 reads TGTGCCAGCAGCCGCGGGGGGCTCGCAGATACGCAGTATTTT. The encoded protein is CASSRGGLADTQYF.

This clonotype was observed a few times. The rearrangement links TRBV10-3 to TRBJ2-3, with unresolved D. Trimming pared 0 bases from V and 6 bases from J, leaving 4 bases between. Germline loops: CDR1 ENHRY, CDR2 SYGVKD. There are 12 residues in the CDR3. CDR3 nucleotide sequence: TGTGCCATCAGTGAGTCGGCGGATACGCAGTATTTT. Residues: CAISESADTQYF.

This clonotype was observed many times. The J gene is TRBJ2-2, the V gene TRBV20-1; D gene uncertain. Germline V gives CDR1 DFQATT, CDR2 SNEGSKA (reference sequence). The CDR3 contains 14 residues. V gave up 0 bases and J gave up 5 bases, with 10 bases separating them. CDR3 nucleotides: TGCAGTGCTAGAGATAGAAGGAATACCGGGGAGCTGTTTTTT. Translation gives CSARDRRNTGELFF.

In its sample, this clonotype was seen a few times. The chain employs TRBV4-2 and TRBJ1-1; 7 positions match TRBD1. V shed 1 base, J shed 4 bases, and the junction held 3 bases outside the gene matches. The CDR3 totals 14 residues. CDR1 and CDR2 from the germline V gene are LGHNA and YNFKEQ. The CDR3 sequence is CASSQGRQGTEAFF. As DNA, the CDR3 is TGTGCCAGCAGCCAAGGGCGACAGGGCACTGAAGCTTTCTTT.

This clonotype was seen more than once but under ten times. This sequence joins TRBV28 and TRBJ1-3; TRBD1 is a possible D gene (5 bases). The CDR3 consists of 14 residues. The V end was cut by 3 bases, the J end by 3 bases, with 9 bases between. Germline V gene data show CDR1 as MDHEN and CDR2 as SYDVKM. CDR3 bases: TGTGCCAGCAGTTTCAAGGGGATTGGAAACACCATATATTTT. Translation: CASSFKGIGNTIYF.

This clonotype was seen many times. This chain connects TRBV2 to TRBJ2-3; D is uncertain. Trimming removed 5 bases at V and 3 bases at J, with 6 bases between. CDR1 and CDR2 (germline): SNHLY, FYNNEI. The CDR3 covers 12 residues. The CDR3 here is CASSPQTDTQYF. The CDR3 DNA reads TGTGCCAGCAGTCCCCAGACAGATACGCAGTATTTT.

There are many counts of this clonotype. CDR3 residues: CASSSNRGTNEKLFF. The CDR3 DNA reads TGTGCCAGCAGCTCTAATAGAGGAACTAATGAAAAACTGTTTTTT. The chain couples TRBV7-8 to TRBJ1-4; D ambiguous. Trimming stripped 4 bases from V and 1 base from J, with 10 bases between. Germline V gene data show CDR1 as SGHVS and CDR2 as FQNEAQ. CDR3 length: 15 amino acids.

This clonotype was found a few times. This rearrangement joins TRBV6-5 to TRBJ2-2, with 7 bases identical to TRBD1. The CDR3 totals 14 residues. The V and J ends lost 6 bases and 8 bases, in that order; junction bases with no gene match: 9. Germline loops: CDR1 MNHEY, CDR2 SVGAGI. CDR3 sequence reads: CASSRDRVTGELFF. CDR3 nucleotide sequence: TGTGCCAGCAGCCGCGACAGGGTAACAGGGGAGCTGTTTTTT.

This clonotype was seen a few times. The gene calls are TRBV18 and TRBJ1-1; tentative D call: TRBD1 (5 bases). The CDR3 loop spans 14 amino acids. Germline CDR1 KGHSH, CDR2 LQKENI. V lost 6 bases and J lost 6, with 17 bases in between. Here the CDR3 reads CASSPPLGDSEAFF. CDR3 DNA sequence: TGTGCCAGCTCCCCTCCCCTAGGGGACTCTGAAGCTTTCTTT.

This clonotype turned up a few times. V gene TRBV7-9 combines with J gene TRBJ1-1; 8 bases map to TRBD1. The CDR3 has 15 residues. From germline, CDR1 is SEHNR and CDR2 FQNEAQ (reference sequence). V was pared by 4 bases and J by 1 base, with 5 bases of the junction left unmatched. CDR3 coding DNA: TGTGCCAGCAGCTACGGACAGGGAAAGAACACTGAAGCTTTCTTT. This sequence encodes CASSYGQGKNTEAFF.

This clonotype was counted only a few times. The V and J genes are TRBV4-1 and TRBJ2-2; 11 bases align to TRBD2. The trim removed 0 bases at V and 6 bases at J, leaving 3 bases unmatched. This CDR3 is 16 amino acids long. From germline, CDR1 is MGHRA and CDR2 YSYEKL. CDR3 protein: CASSQELAGVSGELFF. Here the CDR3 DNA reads TGCGCCAGCAGCCAAGAACTAGCGGGAGTATCCGGGGAGCTGTTTTTT.